This TCR beta chain was sequenced during a study of B cell selection in AIRE deficiency. Clones were sequenced by immunoSEQ multiplex PCR, and TCRdb holds only the in-frame ones, with some missing. The repertoire includes about 20,000 clones, approximately 97% of them detected once, and around 0.3% sits in the top ten. There are 16 residues in the CDR3. CDR1 MNHNY and CDR2 SVGAGI come from the germline V gene (reference sequence). Losses at the gene ends were 5 bases for V and 1 base for J; bases not matched to a gene: 7. CD4+CD127+ cells were sorted as the conventional CD4 T cells. The sample consisted of conventional CD4+ T cells sorted from PBMCs. This sequence joins TRBV6-6 and TRBJ1-4, with 7 bases matching TRBD1. This TCR came from a human donor with AIRE deficiency. CDR3 sequence: CASSKGTVLTNEKLFF. CDR3 DNA: TGTGCCAGCAGTAAAGGGACAGTTTTAACTAATGAAAAACTGTTTTTT.